This T cell receptor (beta chain) originates from a study of blood T cell repertoires in COVID-19. Across the whole study: From T cells, B-cell-depleted T cells, or PBMCs came the material, which was cDNA or gDNA.

The assay was immunoSEQ multiplex PCR, and TCRdb's table has in-frame clones only and misses some. The sample includes about 80,000 clones, around 83% seen only once; the top ten take around 39%. The germline CDR1 and CDR2 sequences are SNHLY and FYNNEI. The CDR3 contains 14 residues. V was shortened by 8 bases and J by 0 bases, with 8 bases between the two germline ends. The chain joins TRBV2 to TRBJ1-6, with D hard to call. Sequenced input: peripheral blood. The receptor's source is a man older than 75 with active or convalescent COVID-19. The CDR3 DNA reads TGTGCCAGCTCTTATAGCTCCTATAATTCACCCCTCCACTTT. As protein: CASSYSSYNSPLHF.